The 17 T cell receptor beta chains below were found in one sample sequenced in a study of shared clonotypes between healthy human individuals. The repertoire was sequenced with immunoSEQ multiplex PCR; TCRdb's copy has only in-frame clones and lacks some. Here the sample spans 500,000 to 650,000 clones, roughly four fifths being singletons. Sample: PBMCs. The receptors were gathered from a woman aged 40 to 50 in good health. Some clones in this sample may be carry-over from other donors' samples.

This clone was picked up a small number of times. The V gene is TRBV6-4, the J gene TRBJ1-5, with D maybe TRBD1 (6 bases). The V gene's germline CDR1 is MRHNA and CDR2 SNTAGT. Trimming stripped 6 bases from V and 4 bases from J, with 19 bases between. The CDR3 is made up of 16 amino acids. The CDR3 DNA is TGTGCCAGCAGCCCTCAACCAGGGGTTGGTAATCAGCCCCAGCATTTT. Translation gives CASSPQPGVGNQPQHF.

The rearrangement uses TRBV28 and TRBJ1-2, with 12 positions matching TRBD1. The CDR3 covers 16 residues. Germline lookup yields CDR1 MDHEN and CDR2 SYDVKM. V dropped 4 bases and J dropped 8; count of bases not matched to a gene: 11. CDR3 in DNA: TGTGCCAGCAGTTCGGGACAGGGGGCGGTGGTAAGGGGCTACACCTTC. The encoded protein is CASSSGQGAVVRGYTF.

The rearrangement joins TRBV4-3 to TRBJ2-3; 7 bases agree with TRBD2. V gave up 0 bases and J gave up 0 bases; unmatched junction bases: 6. CDR1 is LGHNA and CDR2 is YSLEER in the germline V gene. The CDR3 is made up of 17 amino acids. CDR3 amino acids: CASSQDLERGSTDTQYF. CDR3 DNA: TGCGCCAGCAGCCAAGATCTTGAGCGGGGCAGCACAGATACGCAGTATTTT.

The V and J genes are TRBV7-9 and TRBJ2-1; D might be TRBD2 (6 bases). The CDR3 is made up of 14 amino acids. V was shortened by 3 bases and J by 7 bases, with 13 bases between the two germline ends. CDR1 SEHNR and CDR2 FQNEAQ come from the germline V gene (reference sequence). The CDR3 reads CASSFSGTPNEQFF. The CDR3 DNA reads as TGTGCCAGCAGCTTCTCCGGGACTCCGAATGAGCAGTTCTTC.

V and J are TRBV7-9 and TRBJ2-7, with 10 bases fitting TRBD1. CDR3 length: 13 residues. V trimming: 3 bases; J trimming: 5 bases; junction bases outside the gene matches: 1. Germline V gene data show CDR1 as SEHNR and CDR2 as FQNEAQ (reference sequence). The CDR3 spells CASSLDRGNEQYF. The CDR3 DNA sequence: TGTGCCAGCAGCTTGGACAGGGGGAACGAGCAGTACTTC. Supplemented by reference TRBV7-9 and TRBJ2-7, the full variable domain reads DTGVSQNPRHKITKRGQNVTFRCDPISEHNRLYWYRQTLGQGPEFLTYFQNEAQLEKSRLLSDRFSAERPKGSFSTLEIQRTEQGDSAMYLCASSLDRGNEQYFGPGTRLTVT.

This chain links TRBV6-5 with TRBJ2-3, with unresolved D. The CDR3 is 16 amino acids. Trimming cost V 4 bases and J 0 bases, with 14 bases left between them. Germline V gene lookup returns CDR1 MNHEY and CDR2 SVGAGI. The CDR3 spells CASSSLFRPSTDTQYF. The CDR3 coding sequence is TGTGCCAGCAGTTCCCTCTTTAGACCAAGCACAGATACGCAGTATTTT.

In nucleotides, the CDR3 is TGTGCCAGTAGGAGCCCCCGGGACAGGGTTTTTCCTGAAGCTTTCTTT. It translates to CASRSPRDRVFPEAFF. The chain joins TRBV19 to TRBJ1-1, with 9 bases that match TRBD1. The CDR3 totals 16 residues. Germline CDR1 LNHDA, CDR2 SQIVND (reference sequence). The V segment lost 6 bases and the J segment 6 bases; nucleotides outside the gene matches: 14.

With respect to this clone: No conserved phenylalanine or tryptophan ends this CDR3, so it is likely a read error. DNA of the CDR3: TGTGCCTGGAGTGCCGGGCCTTCCTTCTATGACTACACCCTC. Encoded protein: CAWSAGPSFYDYTL. The chain joins TRBV30 to TRBJ1-2; no clear D. The CDR3 totals 14 residues. Germline assignment: CDR1 GTSNPN and CDR2 SVGIG (reference sequence).

This clone has more than one count but fewer than ten. Distinct nucleotide sequences in the sample also encode this CDR3. The chain joins TRBV29-1 to TRBJ1-1; D not certain. V shed 0 bases and J shed 1 base, with 9 bases lying between them. From germline, CDR1 is SQVTM and CDR2 ANQGSEA. This CDR3 region has 14 residues. As DNA, the CDR3 is TGCAGCGTTGAAGATGAATCAGGGAACACTGAAGCTTTCTTT. This gives the protein CSVEDESGNTEAFF.

There are many counts of this clone. In the same sample, other DNA sequences code for this CDR3. V is TRBV7-9 and J is TRBJ2-3, with 7 bases that match TRBD2. CDR1 SEHNR and CDR2 FQNEAQ come from the germline V gene (reference sequence). The V and J ends lost 3 bases and 3 bases, in that order; junction bases with no gene match: 12. This CDR3 region has 17 residues. CDR3 region: CASSLGLGLTLTDTQYF. The CDR3 nucleotides are TGTGCCAGCAGCTTGGGTCTGGGACTAACGCTTACAGATACGCAGTATTTT.

In this sample, this clone turned up a few times. The CDR3 bases are TGTGCCAGCAGCCACCCTACAGGCGGGATAGGAAATGAGCAGTTCTTC. Residues: CASSHPTGGIGNEQFF. The chain is built from TRBV4-2 and TRBJ2-1, with TRBD2 as a possible D gene (6 bases). V was clipped by 3 bases and J by 7 bases, with 19 bases between them. Germline V gene sequence: CDR1 LGHNA, CDR2 YNFKEQ. The CDR3 totals 16 residues.

Remarks on this clone: A far larger clone is off by one base, so a read error is likely. The V call is TRBV30, the J call TRBJ2-1; TRBD2 aligns across 11 bases. Losses at the gene ends were 0 bases for V and 5 bases for J; bases not matched to a gene: 9. This CDR3 spans 17 amino acids. Germline V CDR1 and CDR2: GTSNPN, SVGIG (reference sequence). The CDR3 protein is CAWSVPPGGLADNEQFF. The CDR3 coding sequence is TGTGCCTGGAGTGTTCCCCCGGGGGGACTAGCGGACAATGAGCAGTTCTTC.

This sequence joins TRBV23-1 and TRBJ2-7; TRBD1 matches 9 bases. TRBV23-1 is labeled an ORF, and its function is uncertain. V gave up 7 bases and J gave up 3 bases; unmatched junction bases: 19. This CDR3 contains 18 residues. The CDR3 nucleotides are TGCGCCAGCAAACCCGGGACAGGGATACAAAGAGTGGGCTACGAGCAGTACTTC. Translated: CASKPGTGIQRVGYEQYF.

This clone showed up just once. This chain links TRBV7-9 with TRBJ2-1, with D tentatively TRBD2 (6 bases). The V gene lost 7 bases and the J gene lost 4 bases, with 17 bases spanning the gap. Germline CDR1 SEHNR, CDR2 FQNEAQ (reference sequence). This CDR3 spans 15 amino acids. The CDR3, as DNA: TGTGCCAGCAACTCAGACGGAGGGCGGTACAATGAGCAGTTCTTC. Amino acids: CASNSDGGRYNEQFF.

This clone was detected a few times. The gene calls are TRBV6-1 and TRBJ1-2; 11 positions agree with TRBD1. Germline V gene data show CDR1 as MNHNS and CDR2 as SASEGT. The CDR3 contains 14 residues. The V and J ends lost 5 bases and 4 bases, in that order; junction bases with no gene match: 3. CDR3 in DNA: TGTGCCAGCAGTAGGGACAGGGGGTTCTATGGCTACACCTTC. This sequence encodes CASSRDRGFYGYTF.

This rearrangement joins TRBV9 to TRBJ1-1; tentatively, D is TRBD1 (5 bases). The CDR3 has 14 residues. The germline V gene encodes CDR1 SGDLS and CDR2 YYNGEE. V shed 4 bases and J shed 1 base, with 11 bases lying between them. Here the CDR3 reads CASSPRGWNTEAFF. CDR3 in DNA: TGTGCCAGCAGCCCACGGGGGTGGAACACTGAAGCTTTCTTT. Together with reference TRBV9 and TRBJ1-1, the CDR3 gives the full variable domain: DSGVTQTPKHLITATGQRVTLRCSPRSGDLSVYWYQQSLDQGLQFLIQYYNGEERAKGNILERFSAQQFPDLHSELNLSSLELGDSALYFCASSPRGWNTEAFFGQGTRLTVV.

This clone was seen a few times. This chain connects TRBV6-1 to TRBJ2-5; D is possibly TRBD1 or TRBD2 (7 bases each). This CDR3 comprises 15 residues. V was pared by 3 bases and J by 11 bases, with 22 bases between. CDR1 is MNHNS, CDR2 SASEGT, per germline. CDR3 protein: CASSEGFGDSGEQYF. CDR3 bases: TGTGCCAGCAGTGAGGGATTCGGGGACAGCGGGGAGCAGTACTTC.